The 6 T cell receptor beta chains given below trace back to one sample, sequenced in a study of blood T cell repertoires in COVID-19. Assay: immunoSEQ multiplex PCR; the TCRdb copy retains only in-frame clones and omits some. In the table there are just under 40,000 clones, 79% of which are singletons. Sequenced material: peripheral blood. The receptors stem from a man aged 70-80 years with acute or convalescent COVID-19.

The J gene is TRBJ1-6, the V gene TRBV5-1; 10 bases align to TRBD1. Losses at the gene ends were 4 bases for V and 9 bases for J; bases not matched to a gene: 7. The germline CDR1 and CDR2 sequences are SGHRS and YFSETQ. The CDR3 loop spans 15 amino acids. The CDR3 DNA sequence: TGCGCCAGCAGCGCAGACAGGGGGCTAGGTTCACCCCTCCACTTT. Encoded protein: CASSADRGLGSPLHF.

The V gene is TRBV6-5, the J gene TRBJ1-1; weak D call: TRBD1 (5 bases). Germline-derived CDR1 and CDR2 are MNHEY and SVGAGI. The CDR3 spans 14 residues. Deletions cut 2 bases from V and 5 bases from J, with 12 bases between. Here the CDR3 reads CASSYVAGGTEAFF. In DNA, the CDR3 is TGTGCCAGCAGTTACGTGGCCGGGGGGACTGAAGCTTTCTTT.

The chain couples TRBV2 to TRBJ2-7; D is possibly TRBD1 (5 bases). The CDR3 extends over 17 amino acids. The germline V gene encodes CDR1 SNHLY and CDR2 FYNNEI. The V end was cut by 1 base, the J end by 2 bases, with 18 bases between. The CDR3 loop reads CASSEVPGAGLTYEQYF. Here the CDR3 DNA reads TGTGCCAGCAGTGAAGTTCCTGGGGCAGGGTTGACCTACGAGCAGTACTTC. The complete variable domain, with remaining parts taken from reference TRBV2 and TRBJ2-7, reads EPEVTQTPSHQVTQMGQEVILRCVPISNHLYFYWYRQILGQKVEFLVSFYNNEISEKSEIFDDQFSVERPDGSNFTLKIRSTKLEDSAMYFCASSEVPGAGLTYEQYFGPGTRLTVT.

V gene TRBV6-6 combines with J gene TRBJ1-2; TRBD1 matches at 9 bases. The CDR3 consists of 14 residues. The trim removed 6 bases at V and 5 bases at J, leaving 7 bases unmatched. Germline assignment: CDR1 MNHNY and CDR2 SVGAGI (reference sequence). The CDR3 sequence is CASRTGTGSYGYTF. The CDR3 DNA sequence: TGTGCCAGCAGGACCGGGACAGGGTCATATGGCTACACCTTC.

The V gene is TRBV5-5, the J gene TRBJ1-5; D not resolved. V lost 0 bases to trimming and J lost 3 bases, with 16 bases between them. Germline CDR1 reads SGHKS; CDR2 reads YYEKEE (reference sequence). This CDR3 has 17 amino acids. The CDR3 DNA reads TGTGCCAGCAGCTTGGAGATCCGGGTGCCCTACAATCAGCCCCAGCATTTT. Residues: CASSLEIRVPYNQPQHF. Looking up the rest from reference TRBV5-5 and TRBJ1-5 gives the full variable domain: DAGVTQSPTHLIKTRGQQVTLRCSPISGHKSVSWYQQVLGQGPQFIFQYYEKEERGRGNFPDRFSARQFPNYSSELNVNALLLGDSALYLCASSLEIRVPYNQPQHFGDGTRLSIL.

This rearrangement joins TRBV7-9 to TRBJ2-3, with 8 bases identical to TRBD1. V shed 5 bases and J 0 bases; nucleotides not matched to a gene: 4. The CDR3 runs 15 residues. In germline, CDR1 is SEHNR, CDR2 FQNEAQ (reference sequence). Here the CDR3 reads CASSTDRGSTDTQYF. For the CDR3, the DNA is TGTGCCAGCAGCACAGACAGGGGAAGCACAGATACGCAGTATTTT. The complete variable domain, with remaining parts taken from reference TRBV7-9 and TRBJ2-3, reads DTGVSQNPRHKITKRGQNVTFRCDPISEHNRLYWYRQTLGQGPEFLTYFQNEAQLEKSRLLSDRFSAERPKGSFSTLEIQRTEQGDSAMYLCASSTDRGSTDTQYFGPGTRLTVL.